This TCR beta chain was identified during a study of early T cells in non-severe SARS-CoV-2 infection. Turning to the study itself: Sequencing targeted bulk RNA from unsorted whole blood, leaving chains unpaired.

Unique molecular identifiers were added to individual cDNA molecules. TCRdb processed the 5' RACE reads anew with MiXCR; each CDR3 protein has one entry. The sample shows roughly 99,000 distinct CDR3 sequences, over 9.5% of them seen only once. Overall study results and limits: VDJdb matching skewed toward anti-spike CD8 responses, missing private and CD4 specificities.

This clonotype was counted only a few times. Its antigen is currently unknown. The CDR3 has 15 residues. The ends were cut back, 5 bases at V and 1 base at J, with 11 bases in the middle. The V gene's germline CDR1 is SGHTA and CDR2 FQGTGA. The clonotype comes from an adult who was a healthcare worker with PCR-confirmed SARS-CoV-2 infection or an uninfected control (not recorded which). The chain couples TRBV7-3 to TRBJ2-2; the D gene is possibly TRBD1 (6 bases). The starting material was whole blood, obtained at baseline. As DNA, the CDR3 is TGTGCCAGCAGCCCCCAGACAGGGAACACCGGGGAGCTGTTTTTT. Protein sequence: CASSPQTGNTGELFF.